These 6 T cell receptor beta chains came from one sample sequenced in a study. Cells sorted as Tregs were CD4+, CD25+ and CD127-/low. TCRdb ran MiXCR on the 5' RACE reads and lists one entry per CDR3 protein. The table has about 7,000 distinct CDR3 sequences, about three quarters seen once; the top ten hold under 5%. The sequenced material came from tumor-infiltrating Tregs sorted from the breast tumor. All receptors derive from a female donor with breast cancer.

As regards this clonotype: The final CDR3 position lacks the conserved phenylalanine or tryptophan, pointing to a likely read error. The rearrangement uses TRBV5-1 and TRBJ1-3, with unresolved D. This CDR3 region has 14 residues. Trimming took 5 bases from V and 4 from J, leaving 13 bases between them. Germline CDR1 reads SGHRS; CDR2 reads YFSETQ. This CDR3 is CASSTLSGGNTIYS. CDR3 in DNA: TGCGCCAGCAGTACCTTGTCAGGCGGAAACACCATATATTCT.

V gene TRBV20-1 combines with J gene TRBJ1-5, with D possibly TRBD1 on 6 matching bases. Germline V lookup: CDR1 DFQATT, CDR2 SNEGSKA (reference sequence). V was clipped by 5 bases and J by 5 bases, with 10 bases between them. The CDR3 is 12 amino acids. CDR3 sequence reads: CSASRGDQPQHF. The CDR3 DNA is TGCAGTGCTTCTAGGGGGGATCAGCCCCAGCATTTT.

This chain connects TRBV20-1 to TRBJ1-5; D is possibly TRBD1 (5 bases). Per the germline V gene, CDR1 is DFQATT and CDR2 is SNEGSKA (reference sequence). The CDR3 runs to 15 residues. The V gene lost 4 bases and the J gene lost 2 bases, with 15 bases spanning the gap. This CDR3 reads CSATMPGLGNQPQHF. The CDR3 DNA reads TGCAGTGCTACAATGCCGGGACTCGGCAATCAGCCCCAGCATTTT.

V gene TRBV20-1 combines with J gene TRBJ2-7, with TRBD1 matching over 8 bases. Looked up from germline, CDR1 is DFQATT and CDR2 is SNEGSKA (reference sequence). The V gene end was trimmed by 0 bases and the J gene end by 3 bases; junction bases not matched to a gene: 7. This CDR3 has 15 amino acids. CDR3 coding DNA: TGCAGTGCTAGAGACTCCGGGACAGGTAGCTACGAGCAGTACTTC. Encoded protein: CSARDSGTGSYEQYF.

The V gene is TRBV12-3 or TRBV12-4, the J gene TRBJ2-2; D gene uncertain. This CDR3 region has 10 residues. With 7 bases removed from V and 5 bases from J, the gap between germline ends came to 2 bases. DNA of the CDR3: TGTGCCAGCAAGACCGGGGAGCTGTTTTTT. Protein product: CASKTGELFF.

The gene calls are TRBV7-6 and TRBJ2-5; D unclear. Germline CDR1 is SGHVS and CDR2 is FNYEAQ. V lost 5 bases, J lost 5 bases, and 15 bases lay in between. The CDR3 sequence is 14 residues long. CDR3 sequence reads: CASSKLSGVETQYF. The CDR3 nucleotides read TGTGCCAGCAGCAAACTCTCTGGTGTCGAGACCCAGTACTTC.